These 27 T cell receptor beta chains were sequenced from one sample in a study of blood T cell repertoires in COVID-19. Using immunoSEQ multiplex PCR, the repertoire was profiled, and TCRdb retains in-frame clones only, with some absent. The data hold around 170,000 clones, with 60% to 80% observed a single time. Source material: PBMCs or T cells enriched from blood (not recorded which). These TCRs come from a man in his sixties who had been exposed to COVID-19.

The rearrangement uses TRBV9 and TRBJ2-2; unclear D gene. V was clipped by 4 bases and J by 4 bases, with 11 bases between them. Germline lookup yields CDR1 SGDLS and CDR2 YYNGEE. The CDR3 totals 14 residues. This chain's CDR3 is CASSTVLSTGELFF. In nucleotides, the CDR3 is TGTGCCAGCAGCACAGTCTTGTCCACCGGGGAGCTGTTTTTT.

V is TRBV10-3 and J is TRBJ2-6; possible D gene TRBD2, 6 bases. With 0 bases removed from V and 3 bases from J, the gap between germline ends came to 12 bases. The germline V gene has CDR1 ENHRY and CDR2 SYGVKD. This CDR3 has 17 residues. The CDR3 DNA follows: TGTGCCATCAGTGAGTCTCACGGGGGACGTGGGGCCAACGTCCTGACTTTC. It is translated as CAISESHGGRGANVLTF.

This chain uses TRBV30 with TRBJ1-2; possibly TRBD1 for D (6 bases). The ends were cut back, 3 bases at V and 3 bases at J, with 11 bases in the middle. The CDR3 length is 13 residues. Germline lookup yields CDR1 GTSNPN and CDR2 SVGIG (reference sequence). CDR3 sequence: CAWRGGADYGYTF. Written as DNA, the CDR3 is TGTGCCTGGAGGGGGGGGGCGGACTATGGCTACACCTTC.

The rearrangement links TRBV5-6 to TRBJ2-7; 7 bases line up with TRBD2. After removal of 0 bases from V and 0 bases from J, the junction contained 6 bases not matched to a gene. Germline V CDR1 and CDR2: SGHDT, YYEEEE. The CDR3 extends over 16 amino acids. In nucleotides, the CDR3 is TGTGCCAGCAGCTTGGGATGGACTAGAGGCTCCTACGAGCAGTACTTC. Translating it yields CASSLGWTRGSYEQYF. The full variable domain, rest sourced from reference TRBV5-6 and TRBJ2-7, is DAGVTQSPTHLIKTRGQQVTLRCSPKSGHDTVSWYQQALGQGPQFIFQYYEEEERQRGNFPDRFSGHQFPNYSSELNVNALLLGDSALYLCASSLGWTRGSYEQYFGPGTRLTVT.

The chain has TRBV4-3 and TRBJ1-3; unclear D gene. The CDR3 covers 17 residues. Germline values: CDR1 LGHNA, CDR2 YSLEER. V was trimmed by 0 bases and J by 0 bases, leaving 12 bases between them. The CDR3 sequence: CASSQDRLFNSGNTIYF. The CDR3 nucleotides read TGCGCCAGCAGCCAAGATCGTCTATTTAACTCTGGAAACACCATATATTTT.

This chain joins TRBV6-5 and TRBJ1-1; 11 nucleotides line up with TRBD1. Germline values: CDR1 MNHEY, CDR2 SVGAGI. The CDR3 runs to 15 residues. V dropped 5 bases and J dropped 6; count of bases not matched to a gene: 8. The CDR3 nucleotides are TGTGCCAGCAGTCCCCGGACAGGGGGCGATGCTGAAGCTTTCTTT. Encoded protein: CASSPRTGGDAEAFF.

The chain joins TRBV27 to TRBJ2-7; 9 nucleotides line up with TRBD1. J lost 3 bases, V lost 4 bases, and 10 bases had no gene match. Per the germline V gene, CDR1 is MNHEY and CDR2 is SMNVEV (reference sequence). This CDR3 spans 16 amino acids. The CDR3 loop reads CASSSLTGTGIYEQYF. CDR3 DNA sequence: TGTGCCAGCAGTTCCCTCACCGGGACAGGGATCTACGAGCAGTACTTC.

V is TRBV10-1 and J is TRBJ1-1, with D perhaps matching TRBD1 (5 bases). Trimming stripped 6 bases from V and 10 bases from J, with 21 bases between. In germline, CDR1 is WNHNN, CDR2 SYGVQD (reference sequence). The CDR3 covers 14 residues. The CDR3 coding sequence is TGCGCCAGCAGCGACAGTACGACCCCGAGAAGAGCTTTCTTT. This encodes CASSDSTTPRRAFF.

This chain joins TRBV5-6 and TRBJ2-7; no definite D call. Trimming cost V 3 bases and J 1 base, with 2 bases left between them. This CDR3 comprises 11 residues. In germline, CDR1 is SGHDT, CDR2 YYEEEE. The CDR3 nucleotides read TGTGCCAGCAGCTCATCCTACGAGCAGTACTTC. Protein: CASSSSYEQYF.

This chain uses TRBV28 with TRBJ2-5; TRBD2 matches 8 bases. The ends lost 8 bases at V and 5 bases at J; junction bases unmatched: 10. CDR3 length equals 14 residues. Looked up from germline, CDR1 is MDHEN and CDR2 is SYDVKM. The CDR3 loop reads CASSPPGGLETQYF. The CDR3 DNA reads as TGTGCCAGCTCCCCCCCGGGGGGGTTGGAGACCCAGTACTTC.

V is TRBV4-1 and J is TRBJ1-4; no reliable D call. The V gene's germline CDR1 is MGHRA and CDR2 YSYEKL. V dropped 3 bases and J dropped 5 bases, with 19 bases sitting between them. The CDR3 is 17 amino acids. In nucleotides, the CDR3 is TGCGCCAGCAGCCAGTCCGGTGGAGGGTTCGGCAATGAAAAACTGTTTTTT. Translated: CASSQSGGGFGNEKLFF.

This chain joins TRBV30 and TRBJ1-1, with a possible D match to TRBD1 (5 bases). Germline V gives CDR1 GTSNPN, CDR2 SVGIG (reference sequence). The V and J ends lost 4 bases and 4 bases respectively, with 10 bases between them. The CDR3 loop spans 12 amino acids. The CDR3 DNA follows: TGTGCCTGGATCAGACAGCTCACTGAAGCTTTCTTT. Protein: CAWIRQLTEAFF.

The chain has TRBV15 and TRBJ1-3; 11 bases align to TRBD1. The CDR3 runs to 15 residues. Germline assignment: CDR1 LNHNV and CDR2 YYDKDF (reference sequence). The ends lost 4 bases at V and 7 bases at J; junction bases unmatched: 6. CDR3: CATSTGTGGRNTIYF. In nucleotides, the CDR3 is TGTGCCACCAGCACAGGGACAGGGGGTAGGAACACCATATATTTT.

This rearrangement joins TRBV10-3 to TRBJ2-1; TRBD2 agrees at 9 bases. With 3 bases clipped from V and 10 bases from J, the junction kept 7 bases outside the gene matches. Germline V lookup: CDR1 ENHRY, CDR2 SYGVKD. This CDR3 comprises 14 residues. The CDR3, as DNA: TGTGCCATCAGTGAATGGCGGGAGGGCCAGGAGCAGTTCTTC. Amino acid sequence: CAISEWREGQEQFF.

This clone was observed a few times. This sequence joins TRBV5-6 and TRBJ2-2; 7 positions match TRBD1. This CDR3 is built from 14 residues. V dropped 3 bases and J dropped 1; count of bases not matched to a gene: 0. Per the germline V gene, CDR1 is SGHDT and CDR2 is YYEEEE. CDR3: CASSWDRNTGELFF. CDR3 nucleotides: TGTGCCAGCAGCTGGGACAGGAACACCGGGGAGCTGTTTTTT.

The chain employs TRBV5-1 and TRBJ2-2; 7 bases fit TRBD2. This CDR3 is built from 19 residues. The germline V gene has CDR1 SGHRS and CDR2 YFSETQ. The ends lost 4 bases at V and 0 bases at J; junction bases unmatched: 15. CDR3 nucleotides: TGCGCCAGCAGCCAAAGGGCTAGCGGAATCTTCGCGAACACCGGGGAGCTGTTTTTT. Translated, it gives CASSQRASGIFANTGELFF.

This rearrangement joins TRBV29-1 to TRBJ2-3, with D possibly TRBD1 on 5 matching bases. The CDR3 is 10 amino acids. V was trimmed by 6 bases and J by 8 bases, leaving 9 bases between them. Germline V CDR1 and CDR2: SQVTM, ANQGSEA. For the CDR3, the DNA is TGCAGCGTGCGAAGGGGTACGCAGTATTTT. Protein sequence: CSVRRGTQYF.

The gene calls are TRBV19 and TRBJ2-1; 9 nucleotides match TRBD1. CDR1 LNHDA and CDR2 SQIVND come from the germline V gene (reference sequence). This CDR3 region has 14 residues. Unmatched junction bases numbered 7, after V lost 5 bases and J lost 8 bases. As DNA, the CDR3 is TGTGCCAGTAGTGTTGCGGACAGGGGACATGAGCAGTTCTTC. Translation: CASSVADRGHEQFF.

The rearrangement links TRBV13 to TRBJ2-7; weak D call: TRBD1 (6 bases). V was cut by 5 bases and J by 2 bases, with 16 bases left in between. The CDR3 totals 15 residues. From germline, CDR1 is PRHDT and CDR2 FYEKMQ (reference sequence). The CDR3 nucleotides read TGTGCCAGCAGCGAGAGGAACAGGGCCGCCTACGAGCAGTACTTC. Its translation: CASSERNRAAYEQYF.

In this sample, this clone turned up once. The chain uses TRBV19 and TRBJ2-2; 11 nucleotides match TRBD2. The CDR3 is made up of 15 amino acids. With V trimmed by 5 bases and J by 7 bases, 6 bases remained unmatched. Germline assignment: CDR1 LNHDA and CDR2 SQIVND (reference sequence). CDR3 amino acids: CASSFSGRAIGELFF. For the CDR3, the DNA is TGTGCCAGTAGTTTTAGCGGGAGGGCCATCGGGGAGCTGTTTTTT.

The chain combines TRBV3-1 (or the pseudogene TRBV3-2) with TRBJ2-5; D unclear. Germline V gene sequence: CDR1 LGHDT, CDR2 YNNKEL (reference sequence). This CDR3 is 14 amino acids long. The ends were cut back, 0 bases at V and 5 bases at J, with 10 bases in the middle. The CDR3, as DNA: TGTGCCAGCAGCCAAGAAACACTACGGGAGACCCAGTACTTC. Its translation: CASSQETLRETQYF.

The chain carries TRBV5-4 and TRBJ1-1; the match to TRBD1 covers 8 bases. V lost 4 bases and J lost 3; bases outside the gene matches: 5. This CDR3 has 14 amino acids. Germline loops: CDR1 SGHNT, CDR2 YYREEE (reference sequence). Written as DNA, the CDR3 is TGTGCCAGCAGCACGGACAGGGTATACACTGAAGCTTTCTTT. It yields the protein CASSTDRVYTEAFF.

This chain uses TRBV5-4 with TRBJ1-6; D ambiguous. V shed 4 bases and J shed 7 bases, with 15 bases lying between them. The V gene's germline CDR1 is SGHNT and CDR2 YYREEE (reference sequence). This CDR3 comprises 15 residues. The CDR3 bases are TGTGCCAGCAGCGGAGGCCCGATGGGAAATTCACCCCTCCACTTT. The encoded protein is CASSGGPMGNSPLHF.

This chain uses TRBV4-1 with TRBJ2-3, with TRBD2 matching over 7 bases. The CDR3 consists of 17 residues. The V segment lost 4 bases and the J segment 2 bases; nucleotides outside the gene matches: 12. Germline CDR1 and CDR2: MGHRA and YSYEKL. CDR3 region: CASSLLHLAGLTDTQYF. CDR3 nucleotides: TGCGCCAGCAGCCTATTACACTTAGCGGGTCTCACAGATACGCAGTATTTT.

The chain links TRBV7-7 to TRBJ2-7; D is perhaps TRBD1 (6 bases). Germline lookup yields CDR1 SSHAT and CDR2 FNYEAQ (reference sequence). V lost 5 bases and J 4 bases, leaving 18 bases between the germline ends. This CDR3 region has 15 residues. DNA for the CDR3: TGTGCCAGCAGCCCCCTCGCCGGGACACCGTACGAGCAGTACTTC. Amino acid sequence: CASSPLAGTPYEQYF. Variable domain in full (rest from reference TRBV7-7 and TRBJ2-7): GAGVSQSPRYKVTKRGQDVTLRCDPISSHATLYWYQQALGQGPEFLTYFNYEAQPDKSGLPSDRFSAERPEGSISTLTIQRTEQRDSAMYRCASSPLAGTPYEQYFGPGTRLTVT.

The CDR3 region has the DNA TGCGCCAGCAGCTATGGACTAGCGGGAGCCCATGAGCAGTTCTTC. Translated: CASSYGLAGAHEQFF. This chain joins TRBV5-1 and TRBJ2-1; TRBD2 matches 13 bases. From germline, CDR1 is SGHRS and CDR2 YFSETQ. The J segment lost 8 bases and the V segment lost 3 bases, leaving 5 bases of the junction unmatched. The CDR3 consists of 15 residues.

The gene calls are TRBV11-3 and TRBJ1-2, with D unclear. V gave up 1 base and J gave up 13 bases, with 13 bases separating them. The CDR3 contains 12 residues. The germline gives CDR1 SGHNT, CDR2 YENEEA. CDR3 in amino acids: CASSLGPTGGTF. The CDR3 nucleotides are TGTGCCAGCAGCTTAGGCCCGACTGGAGGCACCTTC.